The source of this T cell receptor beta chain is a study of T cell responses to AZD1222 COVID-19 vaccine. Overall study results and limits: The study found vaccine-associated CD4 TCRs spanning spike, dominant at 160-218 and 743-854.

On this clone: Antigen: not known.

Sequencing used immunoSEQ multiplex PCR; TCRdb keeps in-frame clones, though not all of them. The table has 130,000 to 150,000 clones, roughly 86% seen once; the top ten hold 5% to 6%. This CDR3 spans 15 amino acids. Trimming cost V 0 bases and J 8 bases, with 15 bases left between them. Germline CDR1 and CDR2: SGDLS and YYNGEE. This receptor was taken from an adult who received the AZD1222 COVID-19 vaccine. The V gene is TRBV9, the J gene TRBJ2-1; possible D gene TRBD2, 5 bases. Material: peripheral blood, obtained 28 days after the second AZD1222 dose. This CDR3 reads CASSVGLNPEDEQFF. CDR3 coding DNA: TGTGCCAGCAGCGTAGGACTAAACCCTGAGGATGAGCAGTTCTTC.